These T cell receptor beta chains were read from a single sample in a study of blood T cell repertoires in COVID-19. Repertoires were generated with immunoSEQ multiplex PCR, while TCRdb's copy carries only in-frame clones and drops some. Of about 150,000 clones detected, over 80% appear once; the ten largest clones hold around 8.4%. The sample comprised peripheral blood. Source of these receptors: a woman at least 80 years old with COVID-19, enrolled during active disease. The CDR3 runs from the conserved cysteine through the conserved F or W. The order of the fields is clone size, D gene, J gene, V gene, CDR3 protein, CDR3 DNA. D genes are given only for firm matches. A row's size may be missing; if present it is once, few, many or a size class.

clone_size: -
d_call: TRBD2
j_call: TRBJ2-1
v_call: TRBV5-1
cdr3_aa: CASSLGPSGTVGNEQFF
cdr3_nt: TGCGCCAGCAGCTTGGGTCCTAGCGGGACTGTAGGAAATGAGCAGTTCTTC

clone_size: -
d_call: -
j_call: TRBJ1-2
v_call: TRBV18
cdr3_aa: CASAPLLRDYGYTF
cdr3_nt: TGTGCCAGCGCCCCCCTTCTCAGGGACTATGGCTACACCTTC

clone_size: once
d_call: TRBD1
j_call: TRBJ2-7
v_call: TRBV5-1
cdr3_aa: CASRDSYEQYF
cdr3_nt: TGCGCCAGCCGGGACAGCTACGAGCAGTACTTC

clone_size: -
d_call: -
j_call: TRBJ1-2
v_call: TRBV6-5
cdr3_aa: CASSLGTGVNYGYTF
cdr3_nt: TGTGCCAGCAGCCTGGGCACGGGAGTCAACTATGGCTACACCTTC

clone_size: -
d_call: TRBD1
j_call: TRBJ1-1
v_call: TRBV3-1/TRBV3-2
cdr3_aa: CASSPGQRPEAFF
cdr3_nt: TGTGCCAGCAGCCCGGGACAGAGGCCTGAAGCTTTCTTT

clone_size: -
d_call: -
j_call: TRBJ1-2
v_call: TRBV7-2
cdr3_aa: CASSLETGNYGYTF
cdr3_nt: TGTGCCAGCAGCTTAGAAACAGGGAACTATGGCTACACCTTC

clone_size: -
d_call: TRBD1
j_call: TRBJ2-7
v_call: TRBV7-8
cdr3_aa: CASSPRQGASSYEQYF
cdr3_nt: TGTGCCAGCAGCCCTAGACAGGGGGCGTCTTCCTACGAGCAGTACTTC

clone_size: once
d_call: TRBD2
j_call: TRBJ2-1
v_call: TRBV12-5
cdr3_aa: CASAGGNDNEQFF
cdr3_nt: TGTGCTAGTGCCGGGGGGAACGACAATGAGCAGTTCTTC

clone_size: -
d_call: -
j_call: TRBJ1-2
v_call: TRBV4-1
cdr3_aa: CASSQGGSYGYTF
cdr3_nt: TGCGCCAGCAGCCAAGGAGGGAGCTATGGCTACACCTTC

clone_size: -
d_call: -
j_call: TRBJ1-4
v_call: TRBV14
cdr3_aa: CASSPTAINEKLFF
cdr3_nt: TGTGCCAGCAGCCCGACAGCTATTAATGAAAAACTGTTTTTT

clone_size: -
d_call: -
j_call: TRBJ2-2
v_call: TRBV18
cdr3_aa: CASSPSGGPPGELFF
cdr3_nt: TGTGCCAGCTCACCTTCCGGGGGGCCCCCCGGGGAGCTGTTTTTT

clone_size: -
d_call: -
j_call: TRBJ2-7
v_call: TRBV5-8
cdr3_aa: CASSLGGRAYEQYF
cdr3_nt: TGTGCCAGCAGCTTGGGGGGCAGGGCGTACGAGCAGTACTTC

clone_size: -
d_call: TRBD2
j_call: TRBJ2-1
v_call: TRBV12-3/TRBV12-4
cdr3_aa: CAVGERERGSQFF
cdr3_nt: TGTGCGGTGGGAGAGCGGGAGAGGGGATCGCAGTTCTTC

clone_size: -
d_call: TRBD1
j_call: TRBJ1-2
v_call: TRBV7-9
cdr3_aa: CASSLTGGAMGGYTF
cdr3_nt: TGTGCCAGCAGCTTGACAGGGGGCGCGATGGGTGGCTACACCTTC

clone_size: -
d_call: -
j_call: TRBJ2-7
v_call: TRBV7-9
cdr3_aa: CASSFAGIEVYEQYF
cdr3_nt: TGTGCCAGCAGCTTTGCGGGGATTGAGGTCTACGAGCAGTACTTC

clone_size: few
d_call: TRBD2
j_call: TRBJ2-2
v_call: TRBV5-1
cdr3_aa: CASSISGRNTGELFF
cdr3_nt: TGCGCCAGCAGCATTAGCGGGAGGAACACCGGGGAGCTGTTTTTT

clone_size: -
d_call: TRBD1
j_call: TRBJ1-4
v_call: TRBV10-2
cdr3_aa: CATTRGGRRANEKLFF
cdr3_nt: TGCGCCACTACCCGAGGGGGCCGGCGTGCTAATGAAAAACTGTTTTTT

clone_size: once
d_call: TRBD1
j_call: TRBJ1-2
v_call: TRBV27
cdr3_aa: CASRGSTGGPYGYTF
cdr3_nt: TGTGCCAGCAGGGGTTCGACAGGGGGCCCCTATGGCTACACCTTC

clone_size: once
d_call: -
j_call: TRBJ1-2
v_call: TRBV18
cdr3_aa: CASSPAAITPYGYTF
cdr3_nt: TGTGCCAGCTCACCTGCGGCGATTACCCCCTATGGCTACACCTTC

clone_size: -
d_call: -
j_call: TRBJ1-3
v_call: TRBV2
cdr3_aa: CASSYTLQGTGNTIYF
cdr3_nt: TGTGCCAGCAGTTATACCCTACAGGGAACTGGAAACACCATATATTTT

clone_size: few
d_call: TRBD1
j_call: TRBJ1-6
v_call: TRBV7-9
cdr3_aa: CASSSWGDRAYSPLHF
cdr3_nt: TGTGCCAGCAGCTCCTGGGGGGACAGGGCATATTCACCCCTCCACTTT

clone_size: -
d_call: TRBD2
j_call: TRBJ2-1
v_call: TRBV5-1
cdr3_aa: CASSSPSGGANEQFF
cdr3_nt: TGCGCCAGCAGCTCCCCTAGCGGGGGGGCTAATGAGCAGTTCTTC

clone_size: -
d_call: -
j_call: TRBJ2-2
v_call: TRBV29-1
cdr3_aa: CSAQTWGGAGELFF
cdr3_nt: TGCAGCGCACAGACTTGGGGCGGTGCCGGGGAGCTGTTTTTT

clone_size: few
d_call: -
j_call: TRBJ2-1
v_call: TRBV7-9
cdr3_aa: CASSLNSEFPFF
cdr3_nt: TGTGCCAGCAGCTTAAACTCGGAGTTCCCGTTCTTC

clone_size: -
d_call: -
j_call: TRBJ1-2
v_call: TRBV7-2
cdr3_aa: CASSEDRTNYGYTF
cdr3_nt: TGTGCCAGCAGCGAAGACAGAACTAACTATGGCTACACCTTC

clone_size: -
d_call: -
j_call: TRBJ2-7
v_call: TRBV5-1
cdr3_aa: CASSLTSEAYEQYF
cdr3_nt: TGCGCCAGCAGCTTGACATCAGAGGCCTACGAGCAGTACTTC

clone_size: -
d_call: TRBD1
j_call: TRBJ1-2
v_call: TRBV6-5
cdr3_aa: CASSPEVGRGIGYTF
cdr3_nt: TGTGCCAGCAGCCCCGAGGTGGGCAGGGGGATTGGCTACACCTTC

clone_size: -
d_call: -
j_call: TRBJ2-3
v_call: TRBV6-5
cdr3_aa: CASRKAGARPHTQYF
cdr3_nt: TGTGCCAGCAGAAAGGCGGGTGCCCGACCTCATACGCAGTATTTT

clone_size: -
d_call: -
j_call: TRBJ2-1
v_call: TRBV3-1/TRBV3-2
cdr3_aa: CASSNRAGIEFF
cdr3_nt: TGTGCCAGCAGCAACAGGGCAGGGATTGAGTTCTTC

clone_size: -
d_call: -
j_call: TRBJ1-2
v_call: TRBV29-1
cdr3_aa: CSARLVGLGYTF
cdr3_nt: TGCAGCGCCCGACTAGTGGGACTTGGCTACACCTTC

clone_size: -
d_call: TRBD1
j_call: TRBJ1-2
v_call: TRBV5-8
cdr3_aa: CASSLAGGGSYTF
cdr3_nt: TGTGCCAGCAGCTTGGCAGGGGGCGGAAGCTACACCTTC

clone_size: -
d_call: -
j_call: TRBJ1-1
v_call: TRBV5-1
cdr3_aa: CASSPGRDTEAFF
cdr3_nt: TGCGCCAGCAGTCCCGGGAGGGACACTGAAGCTTTCTTT

clone_size: -
d_call: TRBD1
j_call: TRBJ1-2
v_call: TRBV19
cdr3_aa: CASSNTGGQAGGYTF
cdr3_nt: TGTGCCAGTAGTAATACAGGGGGCCAAGCGGGAGGCTACACCTTC

clone_size: -
d_call: -
j_call: TRBJ2-1
v_call: TRBV9
cdr3_aa: CAIQPGGQFF
cdr3_nt: TGTGCCATCCAGCCAGGAGGGCAGTTCTTC

clone_size: -
d_call: -
j_call: TRBJ2-5
v_call: TRBV5-1
cdr3_aa: CASTPSGGGTQYF
cdr3_nt: TGCGCCAGCACCCCAAGTGGGGGAGGGACCCAGTACTTC

clone_size: few
d_call: TRBD2
j_call: TRBJ2-1
v_call: TRBV6-5
cdr3_aa: CAIVAGGGYNEQFF
cdr3_nt: TGTGCCATCGTAGCGGGAGGGGGCTACAATGAGCAGTTCTTC

clone_size: -
d_call: -
j_call: TRBJ2-3
v_call: TRBV5-4
cdr3_aa: CASSHRVARSTDTQYF
cdr3_nt: TGTGCCAGCAGCCACAGGGTAGCCCGCAGCACAGATACGCAGTATTTT

clone_size: -
d_call: -
j_call: TRBJ1-1
v_call: TRBV7-9
cdr3_aa: CASSLDGRVTEAFF
cdr3_nt: TGTGCCAGCAGCTTAGATGGCAGGGTCACTGAAGCTTTCTTT

clone_size: -
d_call: -
j_call: TRBJ2-3
v_call: TRBV6-5
cdr3_aa: CASSYSGSGVDTQYF
cdr3_nt: TGTGCCAGCAGTTACTCGGGGTCGGGGGTTGATACGCAGTATTTT

clone_size: -
d_call: -
j_call: TRBJ1-6
v_call: TRBV28
cdr3_aa: CASTTGTLNSPLHF
cdr3_nt: TGTGCCAGCACCACCGGGACACTAAATTCACCCCTCCACTTT

clone_size: -
d_call: -
j_call: TRBJ1-5
v_call: TRBV2
cdr3_aa: CASRGDDQPQHF
cdr3_nt: TGTGCCAGCCGGGGGGACGATCAGCCCCAGCATTTT

clone_size: -
d_call: -
j_call: TRBJ1-1
v_call: TRBV11-2
cdr3_aa: CASSFTRNTEAFF
cdr3_nt: TGTGCCAGCAGCTTCACCAGGAACACTGAAGCTTTCTTT

clone_size: -
d_call: -
j_call: TRBJ2-7
v_call: TRBV6-5
cdr3_aa: CASSSPLTRQYF
cdr3_nt: TGTGCCAGCAGTTCTCCTCTCACGAGGCAGTACTTC

clone_size: -
d_call: -
j_call: TRBJ2-6
v_call: TRBV20-1
cdr3_aa: CSASPVSGANVLTF
cdr3_nt: TGCAGTGCTAGTCCGGTGTCTGGGGCCAACGTCCTGACTTTC

clone_size: -
d_call: -
j_call: TRBJ1-1
v_call: TRBV5-4
cdr3_aa: CASSFGQKNTEAFF
cdr3_nt: TGTGCCAGCAGCTTCGGACAAAAGAACACTGAAGCTTTCTTT